This TCR beta chain was profiled in a study of blood T cells in healthy people across ages (dated by TCRdb to the mid-2010s). Broadly, across the study: In model experiments, template switching captured about one uniquely barcoded TCR beta cDNA molecule for every two T cells. Donors were grouped into four age groups: young (average 16 years), middle-aged (roughly 38), aged (62) and long-lived (about 82). To track age-related changes in TCR beta repertoire diversity, the study relied on deep sequencing normalized with unique cDNA molecular identifiers. The study analyzed two additional independent replicas of 1 million unique cDNA reads from the same blood draw for two donors, one aged 18 to 30 and one aged 80 or older.

The germline V gene supplies CDR1 MGHRA and CDR2 YSYEKL. Trimming takes 4 bases off V and 5 bases off J; junction bases not matched to a gene: 10. There are 15 amino acids in the CDR3, from cysteine to phenylalanine inclusive. The read is trimmed to its CDR3 DNA, 45 bases read in frame from base 1. Donors were a few dozen systemically healthy Caucasian individuals from Russia aged about 6 to 100 years. Approximately 9.3 milliliters of peripheral blood were collected from each donor into EDTA-treated Vacutainer tubes. PBMCs were isolated by Ficoll-Paque density-gradient centrifugation, with at least 7 million obtained per sample. Trizol reagent was used to extract total RNA from the PBMCs, yielding at least 5 micrograms per sample. For every donor, flow cytometry on a PBMC aliquot measured the percentage of naive CD45RAhigh/CD27high T cells. Broader findings and caveats from the paper: Because the CMV infection status of the donors was unknown, age-related changes in expanded clonotypes may potentially have been confounded. Because profiling used bulk unsorted PBMCs, naive and antigen-experienced compartments could not be compared conclusively. Estimates of total diversity based on one million sequenced T cells were regarded as lower bounds and as underestimates. Compared with the aged group, the long-lived group had more naive CD4+ T cells, fewer expanded clones and increased TCR diversity, a pattern suggesting age selection. The percentage of naive T cells measured by flow cytometry correlated strongly with observed TCR beta diversity. As age increased, observed TCR beta diversity per million T cells dropped in a roughly linear way, and a significant reduction was already evident by age about 36.

Library preparation was by 5' RACE. The data were produced on an Illumina HiSeq 2500. A second PCR of roughly 6 to 11 cycles was run with a J-beta primer mix and a sample-barcoded 5' primer. Each TCR beta cDNA molecule received a unique molecular identifier from a template-switch 5' adaptor carrying 12 random nucleotides. Each sample yielded at least 2.5 million CDR3-containing paired-end reads. The Mint cDNA synthesis kit, primed by a TRBC-specific oligonucleotide, was used to synthesize first-strand cDNA from all RNA. Following uracil-DNA glycosylase treatment, a first 18-cycle PCR with universal primers M1SS and BC2_uni_R was performed on all cDNA. The study's own analysis went as follows. Normalization of each sample was performed by random selection of 1 million high-quality reads, each carrying a distinct molecular identifier. Instead of being binned into consensus sequences, reads that shared molecular identifiers were thrown out. CDR3 identification, clonotype clustering and error correction used MiTCR with a Q25 quality threshold and the strictest error-elimination algorithm. A nonparametric unseen species model with Euler transformation was used to estimate a lower bound on total TCR beta diversity. TCRdb reprocessing: public reads trimmed at Q25 with fastp, clones called with MiXCR, in-frame beta chains kept. A single entry per CDR3 protein holds the most common genes and DNA from its merged rows. It is TCRdb's table, rather than the study itself, that gives the V and J calls and clone size. The sample includes 600,000 to 850,000 distinct CDR3 sequences, with 25% observed a single time. The ten largest make up 9% to 9.5% of the sample.

This clonotype showed up just a few times. This clone's antigen is unknown. Base-call qualities are not available, and no considerably larger clone is one nucleotide away. The sample also formed part of further work on T cells of mothers and their children. The second study also describes: The donors were nine systemically healthy Caucasian individuals, made up of three mothers and their six children. cDNA synthesis used all of the extracted RNA, with around 1.6 ug of RNA in each 15 ul reaction. Sample barcodes and 2-4 random nucleotides were added via the M1S primer in the second PCR. Each mother yielded over 10 million TCR beta CDR3 reads and each child about 3 million reads. Thymic selection similarly shapes TCR recombination output in related and unrelated pairs, with minor effect from inherited differences. Normalized repertoire overlap was always found to be slightly, but never significantly, higher in related mother-child pairs than in unrelated mother-child pairs. With a sensitivity of approximately 92 clones per million clonotypes, no persistent microchimeric T cell clones were detected. To look for features that set related mother-child pairs apart from unrelated individuals, the researchers ran deep NGS to compare the TCR beta repertoires of mothers and children. Mothers averaged about 40 +/- 4 years of age and children averaged around 10 +/- 4 years. After adapters were ligated using NEBNext reagents, the libraries underwent 100+100 nt paired-end sequencing on an Illumina HiSeq 2000. To prevent cross-contamination, the mother and child libraries were prepared a month apart and were sequenced in separate runs. For each donor, somewhere between roughly 500,000 and 2,100,000 distinct TCR beta clonotypes were identified. Naive TCR beta clonotypes were estimated from low-frequency clonotypes matched to each donor's FACS-determined naive share, without sorting.

The chain is made from TRBV4-1 and TRBJ2-5; the junction holds 7 bases that match TRBD2. Sequenced sample: blood. This receptor was taken from a boy under 18 in good health. The nucleotides read TGCGCCAGCAGCCGGGGGGGTAGCGGGCGTGAGACCCAGTACTTC. This codes for CASSRGGSGRETQYF.